This TCR beta chain came from a study of OX40 agonist ivuxolimab in advanced cancers. Germline V gene data show CDR1 as SEHNR and CDR2 as FQNEAQ (reference sequence). V was shortened by 5 bases and J by 8 bases, with 21 bases between the two germline ends. This CDR3 is built from 16 residues. Study-wide results and limits: Among the lowest levels of clonal expansion were found in partial responders at 0.1-3.0 mg/kg.

Method: immunoSEQ multiplex PCR; TCRdb's copy keeps in-frame clones and lacks some. The data hold over 80,000 clones, with about 85% observed a single time. With regard to this clone: What it binds is unknown.

This receptor was obtained from an adult with an advanced solid tumor such as melanoma, head and neck, liver or kidney cancer. The chain couples TRBV7-9 to TRBJ1-4; D gene unclear. This specimen consisted of CD4+ or CD8+ T cells sorted from blood, obtained in a trial of the OX40 agonist ivuxolimab. The CDR3 coding sequence is TGTGCCAGCAGCCTCCAGACCGCGCTGGCGGAGGAAAAACTGTTTTTT. This encodes CASSLQTALAEEKLFF.